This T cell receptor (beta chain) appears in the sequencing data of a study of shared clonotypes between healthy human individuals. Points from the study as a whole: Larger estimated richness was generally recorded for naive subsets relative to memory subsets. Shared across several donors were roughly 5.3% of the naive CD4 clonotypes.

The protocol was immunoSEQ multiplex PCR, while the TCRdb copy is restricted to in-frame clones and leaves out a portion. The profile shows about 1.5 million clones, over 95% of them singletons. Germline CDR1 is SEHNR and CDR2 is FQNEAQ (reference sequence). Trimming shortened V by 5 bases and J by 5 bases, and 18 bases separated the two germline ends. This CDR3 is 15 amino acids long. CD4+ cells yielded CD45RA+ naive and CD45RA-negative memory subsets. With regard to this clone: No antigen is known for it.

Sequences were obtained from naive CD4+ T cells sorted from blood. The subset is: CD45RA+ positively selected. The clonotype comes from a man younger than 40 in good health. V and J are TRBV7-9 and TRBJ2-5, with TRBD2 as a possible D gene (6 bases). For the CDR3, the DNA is TGTGCCAGCAGCCCAGGGACTGGGGTGTGGGAGACCCAGTACTTC. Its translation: CASSPGTGVWETQYF.